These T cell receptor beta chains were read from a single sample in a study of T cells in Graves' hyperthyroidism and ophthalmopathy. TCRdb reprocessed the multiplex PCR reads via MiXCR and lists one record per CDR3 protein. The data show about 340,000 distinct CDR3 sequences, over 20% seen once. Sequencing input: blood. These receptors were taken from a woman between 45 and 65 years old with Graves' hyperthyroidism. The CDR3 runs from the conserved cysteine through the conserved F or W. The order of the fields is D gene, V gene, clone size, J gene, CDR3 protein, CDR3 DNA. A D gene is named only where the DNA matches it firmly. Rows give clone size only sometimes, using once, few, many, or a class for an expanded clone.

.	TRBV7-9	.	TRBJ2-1	CASSLAGGGIYNEQFF	TGTGCCAGCAGCTTAGCGGGAGGAGGGATCTACAATGAGCAGTTCTTC
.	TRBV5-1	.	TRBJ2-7	CASSPLGRNYEQYF	TGCGCCAGCAGCCCCCTTGGACGGAACTACGAGCAGTACTTC
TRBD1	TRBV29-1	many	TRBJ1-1	CSVAGQGNTEAFF	TGCAGCGTTGCGGGACAGGGGAACACTGAAGCTTTCTTT
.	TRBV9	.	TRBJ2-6	CASSSRSGEESGANVLTF	TGTGCCAGCAGCTCCCGGTCCGGAGAAGAATCTGGGGCCAACGTCCTGACTTTC
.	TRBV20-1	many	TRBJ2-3	CSASESKGTDTQYF	TGCAGTGCTAGTGAGTCCAAGGGCACAGATACGCAGTATTTT
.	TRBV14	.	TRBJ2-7	CASSGRTGESFAYEQYF	TGTGCCAGCAGCGGACGTACGGGCGAGAGTTTCGCCTACGAGCAGTACTTC
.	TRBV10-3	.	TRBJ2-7	CAPSGLRAYEQYF	TGTGCCCCCAGCGGACTTAGAGCCTACGAGCAGTACTTC
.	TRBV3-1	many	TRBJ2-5	CASSQDPSAEETQYF	TGTGCCAGCAGCCAAGATCCTAGTGCGGAAGAGACCCAGTACTTC
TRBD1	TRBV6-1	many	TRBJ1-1	CASRPGGRETEAFF	TGTGCCAGCAGACCAGGGGGTAGAGAAACTGAAGCTTTCTTT
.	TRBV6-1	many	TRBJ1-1	CASRADTNTEAFF	TGTGCCAGCAGGGCAGATACGAACACTGAAGCTTTCTTT
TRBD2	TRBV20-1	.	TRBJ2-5	CSASRRTSGLAKTQYF	TGCAGTGCTAGCCGCCGGACTAGCGGGCTTGCTAAGACCCAGTACTTC
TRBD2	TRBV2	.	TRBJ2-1	CASSLGSSEREGSYNEQFF	TGTGCCAGCAGCTTAGGTTCGAGTGAGCGGGAGGGCTCCTACAATGAGCAGTTCTTC
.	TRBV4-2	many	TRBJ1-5	CASSQGSRGGNQPQHF	TGTGCCAGCAGCCAAGGTTCCAGGGGTGGCAATCAGCCCCAGCATTTT
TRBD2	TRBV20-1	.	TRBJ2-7	CSAPGLGEQYF	TGCAGTGCTCCGGGACTAGGAGAACAGTACTTC
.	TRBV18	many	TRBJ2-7	CASSPRAGVYEQYF	TGTGCCAGCTCACCAAGGGCAGGCGTCTACGAGCAGTACTTC
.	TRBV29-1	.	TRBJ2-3	CSVEDWGSSTDTQYF	TGCAGCGTTGAGGATTGGGGAAGCAGCACAGATACGCAGTATTTT
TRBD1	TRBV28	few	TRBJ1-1	CASSPTGNLNTEAFF	TGTGCCAGCAGTCCGACAGGGAACCTGAACACTGAAGCTTTCTTT
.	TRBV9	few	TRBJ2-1	CASSAPGFYNEQFF	TGTGCCAGCAGCGCCCCAGGGTTCTACAATGAGCAGTTCTTC
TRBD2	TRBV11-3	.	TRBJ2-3	CASSGGTSGSGTDTQYF	TGTGCCAGCAGCGGAGGGACTAGCGGGAGTGGGACAGATACGCAGTATTTT
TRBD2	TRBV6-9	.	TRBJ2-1	CASSLRLAGFEQFF	TGTGCCAGCAGTTTGAGACTAGCGGGGTTTGAGCAGTTCTTC
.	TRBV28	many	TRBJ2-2	CASSLQRAGTGELFF	TGTGCCAGCAGTTTACAGCGAGCCGGAACCGGGGAGCTGTTTTTT
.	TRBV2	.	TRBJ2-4	CASSDGRAKNIQYF	TGTGCCAGCAGTGACGGGAGAGCCAAAAACATTCAGTACTTC
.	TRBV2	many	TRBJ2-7	CASSDDQLSYEQYF	TGTGCCAGCAGTGACGACCAACTATCTTACGAGCAGTACTTC
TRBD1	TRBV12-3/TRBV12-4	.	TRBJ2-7	CASSYIRTGGTGQYF	TGTGCCAGCAGTTACATCCGGACAGGGGGGACTGGGCAGTACTTC
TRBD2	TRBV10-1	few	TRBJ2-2	CASSDASGNIVGELFF	TGCGCCAGCAGTGACGCTAGCGGGAATATTGTCGGGGAGCTGTTTTTT
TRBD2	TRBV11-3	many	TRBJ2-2	CASSLGTSRNTGELFF	TGTGCCAGCAGTCTAGGGACTAGCAGGAACACCGGGGAGCTGTTTTTT
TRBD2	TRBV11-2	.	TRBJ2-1	CASSSPSGERQFF	TGTGCCAGCAGCTCGCCTAGCGGGGAGAGGCAGTTCTTC
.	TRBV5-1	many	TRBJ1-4	CASTSGEEKLFF	TGCGCCAGCACTTCTGGAGAGGAAAAACTGTTTTTT
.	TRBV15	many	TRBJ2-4	CATSRVGAQVNIQYF	TGTGCCACCAGCAGAGTAGGGGCTCAAGTGAACATTCAGTACTTC
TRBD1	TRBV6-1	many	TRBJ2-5	CASSVQGAWETQYF	TGTGCCAGCAGTGTACAGGGGGCGTGGGAGACCCAGTACTTC
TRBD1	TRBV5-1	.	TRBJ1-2	CASSLYAGTDLYGYTF	TGCGCCAGCAGTCTCTACGCCGGGACAGACCTTTATGGCTACACCTTC
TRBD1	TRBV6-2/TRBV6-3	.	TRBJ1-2	CASSRDRGVGGYTF	TGTGCCAGCAGCCGGGACAGGGGAGTAGGTGGCTACACCTTC
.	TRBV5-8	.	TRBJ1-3	CASSLIGGSIGNTIYF	TGTGCCAGCAGCTTGATCGGGGGCAGTATAGGAAACACCATATATTTT
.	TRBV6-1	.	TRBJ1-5	CASMLTLLQGGEGQPQHF	TGTGCCAGCATGCTGACCCTATTACAGGGAGGTGAGGGTCAGCCCCAGCATTTT
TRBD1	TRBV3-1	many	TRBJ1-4	CASSQGTGTGAEKLFF	TGTGCCAGCAGCCAAGGTACCGGGACAGGGGCCGAAAAACTGTTTTTT
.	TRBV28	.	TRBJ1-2	CASSSSEYGYTF	TGTGCCAGCAGTTCCTCGGAGTACGGCTACACCTTC
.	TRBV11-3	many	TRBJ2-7	CASSRDFSYEQYF	TGTGCCAGCAGCCGGGACTTCTCCTACGAGCAGTACTTC
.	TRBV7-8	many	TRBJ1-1	CASSPKRYFNTEAFF	TGTGCCAGCAGCCCAAAGAGGTACTTCAACACTGAAGCTTTCTTT